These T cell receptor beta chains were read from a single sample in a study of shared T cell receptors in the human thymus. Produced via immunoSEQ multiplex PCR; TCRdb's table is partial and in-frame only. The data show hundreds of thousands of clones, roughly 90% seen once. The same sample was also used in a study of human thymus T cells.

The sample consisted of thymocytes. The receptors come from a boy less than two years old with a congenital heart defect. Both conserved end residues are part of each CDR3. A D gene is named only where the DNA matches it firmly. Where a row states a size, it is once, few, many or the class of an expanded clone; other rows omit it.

TGTGCCAGCAGTTTCGCCGGGGGGGGCTACGAGCAGTACTTC | CASSFAGGGYEQYF | TRBD2 | TRBJ2-7 | TRBV27 | .
TGCAGTGCTAGACGGACCGGGGAGCTGTTTTTT | CSARRTGELFF | . | TRBJ2-2 | TRBV20-1 | .
TGTGCCAGCACCTCGAGGTACGAGCAGTACTTC | CASTSRYEQYF | . | TRBJ2-7 | TRBV28 | .
TGTGCCAGCAGTGCCGACAGGGTGAGGGAGCAGTACTTC | CASSADRVREQYF | TRBD1 | TRBJ2-7 | TRBV28 | .
TGTGCCAGTAGTATAGATCTGGTAGGGGGTTGTGAAAAACTGTTTTTT | CASSIDLVGGCEKLFF | . | TRBJ1-4 | TRBV19 | .
TGTGCCAGCAGCCCGGGGACTAGCGGGAGGGCCAGCGGCATTCAGTACTTC | CASSPGTSGRASGIQYF | TRBD2 | TRBJ2-4 | TRBV5-6 | .
TGTGCCAGCAGTTTTGAGAGTGGTGAAAAACTGTTTTTT | CASSFESGEKLFF | . | TRBJ1-4 | TRBV28 | .
TGTGCCAGCAGCTTAGGAGGGAGGACTAGAGGGAGCGGCGAGCAGTACTTC | CASSLGGRTRGSGEQYF | TRBD2 | TRBJ2-7 | TRBV7-2 | .
TGCGCCAGCCGACTGAGAACTAATGAAAAACTGTTTTTT | CASRLRTNEKLFF | . | TRBJ1-4 | TRBV5-1 | .
TGTGCCAGCAGCCCAGCCCCGGACAGAGAAACGAACACCGGGGAGCTGTTTTTT | CASSPAPDRETNTGELFF | . | TRBJ2-2 | TRBV11-2 | .
TGTGCCAGCAGCCCTGCCCTAGCGGGAGAAGAGACCCAGTACTTC | CASSPALAGEETQYF | TRBD2 | TRBJ2-5 | TRBV6-6 | .
TGCGCCAGCAGCTTGGGAGCGGCCCCTAGCACAGATACGCAGTATTTT | CASSLGAAPSTDTQYF | . | TRBJ2-3 | TRBV5-1 | .
TGTGCCAGCACCCACCACCGGGACAGGGAGTGTGGCTACACCTTC | CASTHHRDRECGYTF | TRBD1 | TRBJ1-2 | TRBV5-6 | .
TGTGCCAGCAGTTACTCCCGGGACACCGGGGAGCTGTTTTTT | CASSYSRDTGELFF | . | TRBJ2-2 | TRBV6-5 | .
TGTGCCAGCAGCTTAGGGCTAGCGGGACTCGAGCAGTACTTC | CASSLGLAGLEQYF | TRBD2 | TRBJ2-7 | TRBV11-3 | .
TGTGCCAGCAGTTCAGGACTAGCGGAGTGGAGAAACATTCAGTACTTC | CASSSGLAEWRNIQYF | TRBD2 | TRBJ2-4 | TRBV28 | .
TGTGCCAGCAGTCACAGAACCGGGACTAGCGGATTTTACTACGAGCAGTACTTC | CASSHRTGTSGFYYEQYF | TRBD2 | TRBJ2-7 | TRBV28 | .
TGCAGCGTTGAGGGGGACAGGGTGCCAGATACGCAGTATTTT | CSVEGDRVPDTQYF | TRBD1 | TRBJ2-3 | TRBV29-1 | .
TGTGCCAGCAGCGGGTCTTTAATAGGCGGGGACTCCTACAATGAGCAGTTCTTC | CASSGSLIGGDSYNEQFF | . | TRBJ2-1 | TRBV7-2 | .
TGTGCCAGCAGCTTCCGCCAAGGCAGGGGGAATGAGCAGTTCTTC | CASSFRQGRGNEQFF | TRBD1 | TRBJ2-1 | TRBV11-2 | once
TGCAGCGTTGAAGAGACAGACTATGGCTACACCTTC | CSVEETDYGYTF | . | TRBJ1-2 | TRBV29-1 | once
TGTGCCAGCAGCCCTAGCCAGGGGCCTAGCACAGATACGCAGTATTTT | CASSPSQGPSTDTQYF | . | TRBJ2-3 | TRBV11-2 | .
TGTGCCAGCAGTTACCCCGGGACTAGCGTGTACGAGCAGTACTTC | CASSYPGTSVYEQYF | TRBD2 | TRBJ2-7 | TRBV6-5 | .
TGCGCCAGCGGGGCGGCAGCTAACTATGGCTACACCTTC | CASGAAANYGYTF | . | TRBJ1-2 | TRBV10-2 | .
TGTGCCAGCAGATTCCGGGACATAGCCTACGAGCAGTACTTC | CASRFRDIAYEQYF | . | TRBJ2-7 | TRBV5-5 | .
TGTGCCAGCAGCTTAGGGGGACTAGCGGGAGGGAGCTCCTACGAGCAGTACTTC | CASSLGGLAGGSSYEQYF | TRBD2 | TRBJ2-7 | TRBV13 | .
TGTGCCAGCAGCCAACTAGCTAATAGCTCCTACAATGAGCAGTTCTTC | CASSQLANSSYNEQFF | . | TRBJ2-1 | TRBV5-6 | once
TGTGCCAGCAGCTTAAAGGGTTGGTCGGCAGGGGGCCGTGGTAGCTATGGCTACACCTTC | CASSLKGWSAGGRGSYGYTF | TRBD1 | TRBJ1-2 | TRBV7-6 | .
TGTGCCAGCAGTGGGACTAGCGGAGGCACCGGGGAGCTGTTTTTT | CASSGTSGGTGELFF | TRBD2 | TRBJ2-2 | TRBV25-1 | .
TGTGCCAGCAGTTTTACGAAGCGGGAGGGCCCCTCAGATACGCAGTATTTT | CASSFTKREGPSDTQYF | TRBD2 | TRBJ2-3 | TRBV27 | .
TGTGCCAGCTCATCGCTAGTTCGGGAGCCAGATACGCAGTATTTT | CASSSLVREPDTQYF | . | TRBJ2-3 | TRBV18 | .